This T cell receptor beta chain was documented in a study of T cell responses to AZD1222 COVID-19 vaccine. Regarding the study as a whole: Donors were chiefly white British, with a greater number of females, and clonal diversity was perhaps underestimated. Dominant at 160-218 and 743-854, vaccine-associated CD4 TCRs also spanned spike.

Second-dose intervals near 4 or 12 weeks were combined. There are 15 residues in the CDR3. Germline V gene data show CDR1 as SEHNR and CDR2 as FQNEAQ (reference sequence). V was trimmed by 2 bases and J by 3 bases, leaving 10 bases between them. TCRdb keeps only in-frame clones here, not all; method: immunoSEQ multiplex PCR. The profile shows around 67,000 clones, about four fifths of them singletons. There are a few counts of this clone. Antigen specificity is unknown. The material sequenced was peripheral blood, taken 28 days after the second AZD1222 dose. V gene TRBV7-9 combines with J gene TRBJ2-2; D is unclear. The clonotype comes from an adult who received the AZD1222 COVID-19 vaccine. CDR3 in amino acids: CASSLSDSHTGELFF. The CDR3 bases are TGTGCCAGCAGCTTAAGTGACTCTCACACCGGGGAGCTGTTTTTT. Combining the CDR3 with reference TRBV7-9 and TRBJ2-2 gives the whole variable domain DTGVSQNPRHKITKRGQNVTFRCDPISEHNRLYWYRQTLGQGPEFLTYFQNEAQLEKSRLLSDRFSAERPKGSFSTLEIQRTEQGDSAMYLCASSLSDSHTGELFFGEGSRLTVL.